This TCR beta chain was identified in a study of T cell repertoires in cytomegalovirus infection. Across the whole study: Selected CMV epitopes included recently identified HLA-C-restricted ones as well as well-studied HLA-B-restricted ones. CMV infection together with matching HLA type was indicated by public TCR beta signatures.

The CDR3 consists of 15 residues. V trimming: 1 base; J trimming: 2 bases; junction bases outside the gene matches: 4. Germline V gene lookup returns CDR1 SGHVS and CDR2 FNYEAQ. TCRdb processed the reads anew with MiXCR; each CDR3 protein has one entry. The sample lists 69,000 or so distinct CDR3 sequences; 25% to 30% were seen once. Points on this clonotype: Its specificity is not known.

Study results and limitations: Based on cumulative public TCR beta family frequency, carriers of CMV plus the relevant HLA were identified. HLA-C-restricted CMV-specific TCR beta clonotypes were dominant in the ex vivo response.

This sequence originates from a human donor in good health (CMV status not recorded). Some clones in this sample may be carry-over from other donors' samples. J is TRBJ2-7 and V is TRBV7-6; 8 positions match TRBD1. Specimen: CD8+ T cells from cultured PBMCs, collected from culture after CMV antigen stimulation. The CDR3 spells CASSLEGTGAYEQYF. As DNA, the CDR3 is TGTGCCAGCAGCTTAGAAGGGACAGGCGCCTACGAGCAGTACTTC. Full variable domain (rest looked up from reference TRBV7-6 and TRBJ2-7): GAGVSQSPRYKVTKRGQDVALRCDPISGHVSLYWYRQALGQGPEFLTYFNYEAQQDKSGLPNDRFSAERPEGSISTLTIQRTEQRDSAMYRCASSLEGTGAYEQYFGPGTRLTVT.